Below, 9 T cell receptor beta chains from the same sample are listed, as sequenced in a study of tumor-infiltrating lymphocytes in primary liver carcinoma (dated by TCRdb to 2015 to 2018). Total RNA and DNA were co-extracted without cell sorting from approximately 20-30 mg of bulk tissue using the AllPrep DNA/RNA mini kit. Instrument on record: Illumina HiSeq 2500. A constant-region primer and ProtoScript II reverse transcriptase were used to reverse-transcribe TCRbeta-specific cDNA from 500 ng total RNA. TCRbeta libraries were built with three nested multiplex PCR rounds, a slightly modified ARM-PCR procedure. Each of the first two PCR rounds ran for about 10 cycles and used multiplex TRBV1-TRBV30 forward primers together with a Cbeta reverse primer. TCRdb ran its own pipeline on the public reads, namely fastp trimming at Q25 and MiXCR clone calling, and kept in-frame beta chains. For every CDR3 protein sequence, its rows merge into one entry that carries the most common genes and DNA. This sample is represented by roughly 190,000 distinct CDR3 sequences; 85% of them were singletons. The top ten constitute 15% to 20% of the sample.

The source material was tumor tissue from primary liver carcinoma. The receptors were gathered from a man aged 40-55 years with primary liver carcinoma and hepatitis B virus infection.

This clonotype has just a few counts. The junction shows a germline mismatch at one end, possibly a read error. The rearrangement links TRBV5-6 to TRBJ1-2; D unresolved. The length of the CDR3 is 13 residues. Per the germline V gene, CDR1 is SGHDT and CDR2 is YYEEEE. The CDR3 DNA reads as TGTGCTAGCAGCTTGATAGCAAACTATGGCTACACCTTC. It specifies CASSLIANYGYTF. The variable domain in full, with the rest retrieved from reference TRBV5-6 and TRBJ1-2, is DAGVTQSPTHLIKTRGQQVTLRCSPKSGHDTVSWYQQALGQGPQFIFQYYEEEERQRGNFPDRFSGHQFPNYSSELNVNALLLGDSALYLCASSLIANYGYTFGSGTRLTVV.

This chain connects TRBV5-6 to TRBJ2-5; maybe TRBD1 (5 bases). The germline CDR1 and CDR2 sequences are SGHDT and YYEEEE. V was cut by 4 bases and J by 2 bases, with 9 bases left in between. CDR3 size: 13 residues. This chain's CDR3 is CASSMRQQETQYF. The DNA for the CDR3 is TGTGCCAGCAGCATGAGACAGCAAGAGACCCAGTACTTC.

For this clonotype: One junction end does not reproduce the germline sequence, and a read error may be involved. The chain is built from TRBV28 and TRBJ2-1, with a weak D call TRBD2 (5 bases). The CDR3 covers 15 residues. Germline CDR1 MDHEN, CDR2 SYDVKM. As DNA, the CDR3 is TGTGCCAGCAGCCTCGTGAGCGGATTCTACTATGAGCAGCTCTTC. Its translation: CASSLVSGFYYEQLF.

A note on this clonotype: The junction departs from the called germline gene at one end, perhaps through a read error. The rearrangement joins TRBV11-2 to TRBJ1-2, with a weak D call TRBD1 (5 bases). CDR1 and CDR2 from the germline V gene are SGHAT and FQNNGV. This CDR3 has 15 residues. CDR3 sequence (DNA): TGTGCCGGCAGTACGTCAGCAGGGTTGATCCCTGGCTACACCTTC. Its translation is CAGSTSAGLIPGYTF.

The rearrangement links TRBV29-1 to TRBJ2-1; possibly TRBD1 for D (5 bases). The length of the CDR3 is 14 residues. Germline CDR1 and CDR2: SQVTM and ANQGSEA. The CDR3, as DNA: TGCGGCGGAACGCGGACATGGGACTACAATGAGCAGTTCTTC. It specifies CGGTRTWDYNEQFF.

A note on this clonotype: One end of the junction is discordant with germline, which a read error may explain. The chain carries TRBV7-9 and TRBJ2-1; TRBD1 is a possible D gene (5 bases). From germline, CDR1 is SEHNR and CDR2 FQNEAQ (reference sequence). This CDR3 has 13 amino acids. The CDR3 DNA reads as TGTGTCAGCAGCTTAGGGGCAGGGTTGGAGCAGTTCTTC. Translation gives CVSSLGAGLEQFF.

This clonotype was detected only a few times. The rearrangement joins TRBV20-1 to TRBJ2-1, with TRBD2 identical over 7 bases. This CDR3 region has 14 residues. With 6 bases clipped from V and 1 base from J, the junction kept 6 bases outside the gene matches. Looked up from germline, CDR1 is DFQATT and CDR2 is SNEGSKA (reference sequence). CDR3 in amino acids: CSAAREASYNEQFF. The CDR3 nucleotides read TGCAGTGCCGCACGGGAGGCTTCCTACAATGAGCAGTTCTTC.

The chain joins TRBV20-1 to TRBJ2-7; TRBD1 aligns across 11 bases. In germline, CDR1 is DFQATT, CDR2 SNEGSKA (reference sequence). Trimming cost V 8 bases and J 7 bases; bases outside gene matches: 7. This CDR3 spans 12 amino acids. The CDR3 bases are TGCAGTTCTGGACAGGGGGCATGGGAGCAGTACTTC. Its protein is CSSGQGAWEQYF.

The chain uses TRBV6-6 and TRBJ1-1; weak D call: TRBD1 (6 bases). This CDR3 spans 13 amino acids. Per the germline V gene, CDR1 is MNHNY and CDR2 is SVGAGI (reference sequence). The V end lost 10 bases, the J end lost 5 bases, and 17 bases lay between the germline ends. DNA for the CDR3: TGTGCCATCAGCACAAGGGGGGCTACTGAAGCTTTCTTT. This translates into CAISTRGATEAFF.